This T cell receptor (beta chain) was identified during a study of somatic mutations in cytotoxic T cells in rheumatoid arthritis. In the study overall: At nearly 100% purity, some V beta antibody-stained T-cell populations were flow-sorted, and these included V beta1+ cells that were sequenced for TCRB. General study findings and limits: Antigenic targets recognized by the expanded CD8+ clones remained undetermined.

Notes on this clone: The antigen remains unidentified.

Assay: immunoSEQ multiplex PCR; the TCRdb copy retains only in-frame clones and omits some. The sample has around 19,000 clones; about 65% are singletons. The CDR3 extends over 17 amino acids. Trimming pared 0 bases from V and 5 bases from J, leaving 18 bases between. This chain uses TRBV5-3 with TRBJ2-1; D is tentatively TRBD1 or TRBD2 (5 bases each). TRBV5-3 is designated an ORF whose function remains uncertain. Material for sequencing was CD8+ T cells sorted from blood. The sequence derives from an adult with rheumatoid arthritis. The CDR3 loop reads CARSLDGAGRANNEQFF. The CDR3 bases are TGTGCCAGAAGCTTGGATGGGGCTGGGCGGGCAAACAATGAGCAGTTCTTC.